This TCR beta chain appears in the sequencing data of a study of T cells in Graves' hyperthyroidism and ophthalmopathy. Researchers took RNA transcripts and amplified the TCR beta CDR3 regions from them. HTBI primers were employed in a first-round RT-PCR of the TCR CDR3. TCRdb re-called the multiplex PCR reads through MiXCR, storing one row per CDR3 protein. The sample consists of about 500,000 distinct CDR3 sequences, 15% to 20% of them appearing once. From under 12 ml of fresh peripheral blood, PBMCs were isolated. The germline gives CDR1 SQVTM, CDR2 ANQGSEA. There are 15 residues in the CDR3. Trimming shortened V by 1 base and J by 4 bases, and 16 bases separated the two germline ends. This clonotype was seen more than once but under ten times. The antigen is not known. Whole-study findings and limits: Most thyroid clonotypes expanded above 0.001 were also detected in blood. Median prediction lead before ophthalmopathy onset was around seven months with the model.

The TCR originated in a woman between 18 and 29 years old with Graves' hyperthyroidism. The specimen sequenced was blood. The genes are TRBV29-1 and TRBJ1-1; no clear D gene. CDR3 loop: CSVEVAGNRATEAFF. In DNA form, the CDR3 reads TGCAGCGTTGAAGTAGCGGGGAATAGGGCCACTGAAGCTTTCTTT.